The clone carrying this T cell receptor (beta chain) was counted once. Its target is unknown. The data originate from a study of blood T cells in healthy people across ages. Donor samples were obtained from healthy Caucasian individuals from Russia, aged roughly 6 to 95. Through a sample-barcoded 5' primer and a J-beta primer mix, a second PCR was run for roughly 6 to 12 cycles. TCRdb passed the 5' RACE reads through MiXCR, listing each CDR3 protein once. Of about 680,000 distinct CDR3 sequences in the sample, 49% are singletons; the top ten hold 25% to 35%. Study observations and caveats: CMV status of donors was not determined, possibly confounding expanded clonotype changes.

The material sequenced was blood. The clonotype comes from a woman aged 55-69 years in good health.

CDR3 coding DNA: TGTGCCAGCAGTTTCGGACAGGGCTGGTTCGAGGGCTACACCTTC. Translation: CASSFGQGWFEGYTF. This chain joins TRBV27 and TRBJ1-2; TRBD1 matches 8 bases. Germline V CDR1 and CDR2: MNHEY, SMNVEV (reference sequence). The CDR3 is 15 amino acids. J was trimmed by 8 bases and V by 3 bases; bases with no gene match: 11.